The subject of this entry is one TCR beta chain. These data originate in a study of immune cell composition in non-small cell lung cancer. Assay: immunoSEQ multiplex PCR; the TCRdb copy retains only in-frame clones and omits some. This table has 6,500 to 7,000 clones, 70% to 90% appearing once. With V trimmed by 1 base and J by 6 bases, 8 bases remained unmatched. Germline V gene sequence: CDR1 MDHEN, CDR2 SYDVKM. The CDR3 runs to 15 residues. Normal lung was sampled as far from the tumour as possible, at least 3 cm. The sample comprised non-adjacent lung tissue. The chain joins TRBV28 to TRBJ2-5; 7 bases align to TRBD1. This TCR was recovered from a human donor with non-small cell lung cancer. CDR3 in DNA: TGTGCCAGCAGTTTATATAAGGGGGCACGGCAGACCCAGTACTTC. Amino acid sequence: CASSLYKGARQTQYF.